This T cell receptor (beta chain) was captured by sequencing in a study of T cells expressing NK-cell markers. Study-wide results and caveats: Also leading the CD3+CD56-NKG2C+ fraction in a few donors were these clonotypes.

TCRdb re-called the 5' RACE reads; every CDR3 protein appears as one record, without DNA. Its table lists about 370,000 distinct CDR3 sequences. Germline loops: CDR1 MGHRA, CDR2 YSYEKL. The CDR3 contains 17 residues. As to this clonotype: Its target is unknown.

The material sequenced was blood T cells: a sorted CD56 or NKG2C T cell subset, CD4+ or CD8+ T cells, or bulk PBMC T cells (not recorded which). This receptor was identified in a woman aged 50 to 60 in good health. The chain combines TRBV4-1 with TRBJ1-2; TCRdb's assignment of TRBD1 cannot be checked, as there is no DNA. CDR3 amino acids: CASSQGPGNTIIYGYTF.